These 21 T cell receptor beta chains were all obtained from the same sample, sequenced in a study of regulatory T cells in long-lasting Graves disease. Time point meaning: newly diagnosed GD, antithyroid drugs for less than 3 months. Following extraction of RNA from PBMCs, that RNA was used to make the TCR library. Both iRepertoire HTBI primers and Arm-PCR of CDR3 regions were used to build the TCR beta libraries. TCRdb redid the calling of the multiplex PCR reads with MiXCR, one entry per CDR3 protein. The sample yields 200,000 to 250,000 distinct CDR3 sequences, approximately 19% seen once. This sample was also put to use in a study of T cells in Graves' hyperthyroidism and ophthalmopathy.

The sample in question was peripheral blood mononuclear cells (PBMCs), obtained at new diagnosis, from a patient treated with antithyroid drugs. The receptor source for this set is a woman aged 25-40 years with Graves disease.

This clonotype was observed at least ten times. This sequence joins TRBV28 and TRBJ2-2; D is perhaps TRBD1 (5 bases). Trimming stripped 8 bases from V and 2 bases from J, with 9 bases between. The CDR3 extends over 13 amino acids. CDR1 and CDR2 (germline): MDHEN, SYDVKM. The CDR3 loop is CASAGPNTGELFF. CDR3 DNA: TGTGCCAGCGCAGGGCCCAACACCGGGGAGCTGTTTTTT.

With regard to this clonotype: A much larger clone differs from this one at a single base, so this may be a read error. The chain recombines TRBV11-2 with TRBJ1-2; the D gene is possibly TRBD1 (6 bases). The germline V gene has CDR1 SGHAT and CDR2 FQNNGV. The CDR3 totals 14 residues. The CDR3 region is CASSQAGADYGHTF. CDR3 coding DNA: TGTGCCAGCAGCCAAGCAGGGGCCGACTATGGCCACACCTTC.

This clonotype was detected ten times or more. The rearrangement uses TRBV3-1 and TRBJ2-2; D remains unclear. Germline V gives CDR1 LGHDT, CDR2 YNNKEL (reference sequence). Trimming took off 6 bases at V and 6 bases at J, with 11 bases between the two ends. The CDR3 covers 13 residues. This chain's CDR3 is CASSQTRSGELFF. CDR3 bases: TGTGCCAGCAGTCAGACCCGGTCCGGGGAGCTGTTTTTT. Based on the CDR3 plus reference TRBV3-1 and TRBJ2-2, the full variable domain is DTAVSQTPKYLVTQMGNDKSIKCEQNLGHDTMYWYKQDSKKFLKIMFSYNNKELIINETVPNRFSPKSPDKAHLNLHINSLELGDSAVYFCASSQTRSGELFFGEGSRLTVL.

This clonotype was counted many times. The V call is TRBV6-1, the J call TRBJ2-1; 8 bases agree with TRBD2. Germline V lookup: CDR1 MNHNS, CDR2 SASEGT. V lost 1 base, J lost 7 bases, and 6 bases stayed unmatched. This CDR3 contains 15 residues. The CDR3 DNA follows: TGTGCCAGCAGTGAAGGAGGGACGGGGGGGAATGAGCAGTTCTTC. This gives the protein CASSEGGTGGNEQFF.

Comments on this clonotype: It is likely a read error: a sequence one base away is far more abundant. This sequence joins TRBV12-3 or TRBV12-4 and TRBJ1-4; D remains ambiguous. The CDR3 has 14 residues. For the CDR3, the DNA is TGTGCCAGCAGGGTCACCTCAACTAATGAAAAACTGCTTTTT. It codes for CASRVTSTNEKLLF.

This clonotype was counted only a few times. The V call is TRBV28, the J call TRBJ1-6; 7 positions agree with TRBD1. Trimming removed 4 bases from V and 9 bases from J; junction bases left unmatched: 6. CDR3 length: 14 amino acids. Looked up from germline, CDR1 is MDHEN and CDR2 is SYDVKM. DNA for the CDR3: TGTGCCAGCAGTTCCTCCTACAGGGGTTCACCCCTCCACTTT. Protein sequence: CASSSSYRGSPLHF.

This clonotype showed up just a few times. The genes are TRBV6-1 and TRBJ1-1, with 10 bases aligning to TRBD1. The CDR3 is 16 residues long. In germline, CDR1 is MNHNS, CDR2 SASEGT. The V and J ends lost 8 bases and 0 bases, in that order; junction bases with no gene match: 9. CDR3 in DNA: TGTGCCAGCTCCCGACAGGGGGCCCTTTTGAACACTGAAGCTTTCTTT. It specifies CASSRQGALLNTEAFF.

This clonotype has at least ten counts. This chain connects TRBV12-3 or TRBV12-4 to TRBJ2-3, with 11 nucleotides matching TRBD2. The CDR3 has 17 residues. Trimming removed 6 bases from V and 8 bases from J; junction bases left unmatched: 16. CDR3: CASSKNPSGRRPATQYF. As DNA, the CDR3 is TGTGCCAGCAGCAAAAACCCTAGCGGGAGGCGGCCTGCTACGCAGTATTTT.

This clonotype was seen ten or more times. The chain employs TRBV3-1 and TRBJ1-1; 7 bases map to TRBD1. Per the germline V gene, CDR1 is LGHDT and CDR2 is YNNKEL (reference sequence). The CDR3 has 13 amino acids. V lost 8 bases, J lost 6 bases, and 9 bases stayed unmatched. CDR3 region: CASRTGVQAEAFF. The CDR3, as DNA: TGTGCCAGCCGAACAGGGGTCCAAGCTGAAGCTTTCTTT.

This clonotype was found a few times. A much larger clone differs from this one at a single base, so this may be a read error. This chain connects TRBV28 to TRBJ1-4, with D hard to call. This CDR3 region has 14 residues. CDR1 is MDHEN and CDR2 is SYDVKM in the germline V gene. Deletions cut 5 bases from V and 12 bases from J, with 19 bases between. The CDR3 sequence is CASSIRTVQSELFF. DNA for the CDR3: TGTGCCAGCAGTATAAGGACGGTTCAATCGGAACTGTTTTTT.

This clonotype was observed many times. The rearrangement uses TRBV4-2 and TRBJ2-5; 15 bases match TRBD2. Germline loops: CDR1 LGHNA, CDR2 YNFKEQ. The V gene end was trimmed by 0 bases and the J gene end by 5 bases; junction bases not matched to a gene: 7. The CDR3 length is 18 residues. The CDR3 nucleotides are TGTGCCAGCAGCCAAGATCGGACTAGCGGGAGGGCCTGGGAGACCCAGTACTTC. Residues: CASSQDRTSGRAWETQYF.

This clonotype was seen at least ten times. The chain links TRBV12-5 to TRBJ2-1, with D possibly matching TRBD1 (6 bases). The CDR3 loop spans 14 amino acids. Trimming stripped 6 bases from V and 5 bases from J, with 14 bases between. From germline, CDR1 is LGHNT and CDR2 FRNRAP. The CDR3: CASGQGRLHNEQFF. The CDR3 bases are TGTGCTAGTGGCCAGGGGAGACTCCACAATGAGCAGTTCTTC.

This clonotype occurred many times. The chain joins TRBV9 to TRBJ1-1; weak D call: TRBD1 (5 bases). There are 14 residues in the CDR3. Trimming left V 3 bases short and J 4 bases short, with 13 bases between. In germline, CDR1 is SGDLS, CDR2 YYNGEE. The CDR3 coding sequence is TGTGCCAGCAGCGCACTCCGGGGGAGCACTGAAGCTTTCTTT. It encodes CASSALRGSTEAFF.

There are many counts of this clonotype. The chain carries TRBV6-1 and TRBJ1-2, with 7 positions matching TRBD1. Trimming at V came to 4 bases and at J to 4 bases, leaving 6 bases not matched to a gene. Germline CDR1 is MNHNS and CDR2 is SASEGT. The CDR3 covers 14 residues. In nucleotides, the CDR3 is TGTGCCAGCAGTGCCTTGGGACAGTCCTATGGCTACACCTTC. Translation gives CASSALGQSYGYTF.

With regard to this clonotype: This sequence is one base from a far larger clone and is likely a read error. The chain employs TRBV2 and TRBJ2-4; D is unclear. V lost 6 bases to trimming and J lost 13 bases, with 22 bases between them. The CDR3 length is 14 residues. Germline V lookup: CDR1 SNHLY, CDR2 FYNNEI. CDR3 loop: CASRASSPPNEQYF. DNA for the CDR3: TGTGCCAGCAGAGCATCCTCCCCCCCGAATGAGCAGTACTTC.

Only a few counts were recorded for this clonotype. CDR3 DNA sequence: TGCAGTGCTCCCGGGACAGGGGGCTCCTATGGCTACACCTTC. Translating it yields CSAPGTGGSYGYTF. This chain connects TRBV20-1 to TRBJ1-2; 12 nucleotides match TRBD1. CDR3 length: 14 residues. Germline V gives CDR1 DFQATT, CDR2 SNEGSKA (reference sequence). The trim removed 5 bases at V and 4 bases at J, leaving 5 bases unmatched.

This clonotype was found many times. This sequence joins TRBV27 and TRBJ2-1; 12 nucleotides agree with TRBD1. CDR1 is MNHEY, CDR2 SMNVEV, per germline (reference sequence). CDR3 size: 16 residues. After removal of 5 bases from V and 10 bases from J, the junction contained 12 bases not matched to a gene. Here the CDR3 reads CASSDPRGQGAKEQFF. CDR3 DNA: TGTGCCAGCAGTGACCCCCGGGGACAGGGGGCAAAGGAGCAGTTCTTC.

This clonotype has a count of ten or more. The chain links TRBV25-1 to TRBJ1-1; 11 nucleotides line up with TRBD1. V lost 5 bases and J lost 5; bases outside the gene matches: 10. Germline V gene lookup returns CDR1 MGHDK and CDR2 SYGVNS. The CDR3 length is 16 residues. CDR3 bases: TGTGCCAGCAGTCCAGGACAGGGGGCGTCCCTTACTGAAGCTTTCTTT. Its protein product is CASSPGQGASLTEAFF.

This clonotype has at least ten counts. V is TRBV27 and J is TRBJ1-1; 8 positions agree with TRBD1. J gave up 1 base and V 5 bases, and 9 bases lay outside the gene matches. The CDR3 sequence is 16 residues long. The V gene's germline CDR1 is MNHEY and CDR2 SMNVEV (reference sequence). The CDR3 DNA reads as TGTGCCAGCAGTCTTCTTTCCGGGACAGGGAACACTGAAGCTTTCTTT. It yields the protein CASSLLSGTGNTEAFF.

This clonotype was found many times. The CDR3 DNA follows: TGTGCCAGCAGTGAGCTACTAGCGGCCCTCATTACCTACGAGCAGTACTTC. Translating it yields CASSELLAALITYEQYF. V usage is TRBV2 and J usage is TRBJ2-7, with 8 bases identical to TRBD2. The V gene's germline CDR1 is SNHLY and CDR2 FYNNEI. This CDR3 comprises 17 residues. Trimming removed 3 bases from V and 2 bases from J; junction bases left unmatched: 12. Using reference TRBV2 and TRBJ2-7 for the parts outside the CDR3, the full variable domain is EPEVTQTPSHQVTQMGQEVILRCVPISNHLYFYWYRQILGQKVEFLVSFYNNEISEKSEIFDDQFSVERPDGSNFTLKIRSTKLEDSAMYFCASSELLAALITYEQYFGPGTRLTVT.

This chain uses TRBV12-3 or TRBV12-4 with TRBJ1-3; 8 bases match TRBD1. Losses at the gene ends were 1 base for V and 8 bases for J; bases not matched to a gene: 7. The length of the CDR3 is 15 residues. CDR3 loop: CASSLGTGREHTIYF. For the CDR3, the DNA is TGTGCCAGCAGTTTAGGGACAGGGCGAGAACACACCATATATTTT.